Below, one T cell receptor beta chain is given with its context. The sample comes from a study of blood T cell repertoires in COVID-19. TCRdb's copy holds only in-frame clones and misses some; the assay was immunoSEQ multiplex PCR. The sample records roughly 200,000 clones, roughly 83% being singletons. The V gene's germline CDR1 is ENHRY and CDR2 SYGVKD. V was pared by 5 bases and J by 2 bases, with 10 bases between. This CDR3 has 14 residues. Material: peripheral blood. The chain combines TRBV10-3 with TRBJ1-3; D not certain. The receptor was derived from a woman aged 40-49 years with COVID-19, enrolled during active disease. CDR3 residues: CAISFRGTGNTIYF. Written as DNA, the CDR3 is TGTGCCATCAGTTTCCGGGGAACTGGAAACACCATATATTTT.